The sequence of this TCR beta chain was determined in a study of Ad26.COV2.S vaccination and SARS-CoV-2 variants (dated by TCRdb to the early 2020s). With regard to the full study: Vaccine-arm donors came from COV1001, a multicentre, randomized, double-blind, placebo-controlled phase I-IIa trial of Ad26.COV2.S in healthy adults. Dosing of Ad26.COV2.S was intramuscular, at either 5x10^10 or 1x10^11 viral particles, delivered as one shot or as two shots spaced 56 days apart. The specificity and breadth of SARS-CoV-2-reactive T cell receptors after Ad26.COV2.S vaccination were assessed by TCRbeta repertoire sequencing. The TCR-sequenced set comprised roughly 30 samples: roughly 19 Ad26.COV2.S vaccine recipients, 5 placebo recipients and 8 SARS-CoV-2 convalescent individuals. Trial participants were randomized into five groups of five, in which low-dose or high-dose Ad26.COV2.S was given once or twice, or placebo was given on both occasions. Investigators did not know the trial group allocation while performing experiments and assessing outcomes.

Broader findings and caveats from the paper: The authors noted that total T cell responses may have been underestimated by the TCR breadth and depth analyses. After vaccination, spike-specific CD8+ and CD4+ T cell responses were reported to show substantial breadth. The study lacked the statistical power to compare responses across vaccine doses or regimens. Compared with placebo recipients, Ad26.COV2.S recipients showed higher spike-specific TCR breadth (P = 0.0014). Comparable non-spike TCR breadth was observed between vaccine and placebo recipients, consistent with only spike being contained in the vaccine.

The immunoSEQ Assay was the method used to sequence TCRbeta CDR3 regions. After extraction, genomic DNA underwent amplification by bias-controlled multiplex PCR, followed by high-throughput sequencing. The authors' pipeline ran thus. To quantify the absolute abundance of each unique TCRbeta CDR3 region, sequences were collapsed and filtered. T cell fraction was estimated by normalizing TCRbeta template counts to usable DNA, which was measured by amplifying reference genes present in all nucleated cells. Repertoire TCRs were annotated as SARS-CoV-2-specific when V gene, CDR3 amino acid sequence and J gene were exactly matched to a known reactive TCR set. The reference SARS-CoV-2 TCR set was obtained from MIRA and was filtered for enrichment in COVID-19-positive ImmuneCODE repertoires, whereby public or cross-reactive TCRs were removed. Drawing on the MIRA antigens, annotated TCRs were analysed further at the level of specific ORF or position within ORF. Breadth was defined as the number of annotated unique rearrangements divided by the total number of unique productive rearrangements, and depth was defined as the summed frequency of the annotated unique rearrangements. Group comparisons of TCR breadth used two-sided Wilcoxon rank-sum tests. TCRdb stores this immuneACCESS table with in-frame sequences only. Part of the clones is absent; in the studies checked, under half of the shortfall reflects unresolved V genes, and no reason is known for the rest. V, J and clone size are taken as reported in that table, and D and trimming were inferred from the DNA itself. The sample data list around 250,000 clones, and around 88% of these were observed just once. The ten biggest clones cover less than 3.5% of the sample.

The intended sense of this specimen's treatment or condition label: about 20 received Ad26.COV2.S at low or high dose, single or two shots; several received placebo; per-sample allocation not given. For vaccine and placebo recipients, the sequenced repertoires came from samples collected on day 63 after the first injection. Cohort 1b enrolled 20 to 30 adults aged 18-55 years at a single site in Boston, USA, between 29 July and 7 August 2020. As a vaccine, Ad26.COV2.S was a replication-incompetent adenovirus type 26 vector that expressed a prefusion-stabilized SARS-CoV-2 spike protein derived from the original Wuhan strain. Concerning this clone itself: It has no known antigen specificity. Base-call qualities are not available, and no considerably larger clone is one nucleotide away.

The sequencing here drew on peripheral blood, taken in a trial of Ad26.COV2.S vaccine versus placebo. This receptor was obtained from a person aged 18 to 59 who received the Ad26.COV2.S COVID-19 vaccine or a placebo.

The CDR3 here reads CASSLGSRRYNSPLHF. The bases read TGTGCCAGCAGCTTAGGATCCAGGCGGTATAATTCACCCCTCCACTTT. The V gene is TRBV5-8 and the J gene is TRBJ1-6; the D gene cannot be resolved reliably. As encoded in the germline V gene, CDR1 is SGHTS while CDR2 is YDEGEE. The CDR3 goes from the cysteine to the phenylalanine over 16 residues. The CDR3 DNA has 48 bases and is translated from base 1. V and J are truncated by 2 bases and 4 bases respectively, leaving an intervening sequence of 13 bases.